This is a list of T cell receptor beta chains from one sample in a study of cytomegalovirus exposure and HLA in healthy donors. The assay was immunoSEQ multiplex PCR, and TCRdb's table has in-frame clones only and misses some. The profile covers under 95,000 clones, with 76% appearing a single time and 4% to 5.5% taken by the ten largest. The sample taken for sequencing was PBMCs. Every receptor here comes from a man aged 25-45 years in good health and CMV-seropositive. CDR3s include the opening cysteine and the closing phenylalanine or tryptophan. D genes are given only for firm matches. Size is stated for part of the rows, as once, few or many counts, or as a class when the clone is expanded.

abundance | j_gene | d_gene | v_gene | len | CDR3aa | CDR3nt
once | TRBJ1-6 | TRBD1 | TRBV18 | 17 | CASSPAIGQGRHSPLHF | TGTGCCAGCTCACCAGCTATAGGACAGGGTCGTCATTCACCCCTCCACTTT
NA | TRBJ1-5 | NA | TRBV27 | 15 | CASSPTRGADQPQHF | TGTGCCAGCAGTCCAACCCGAGGTGCGGATCAGCCCCAGCATTTT
NA | TRBJ1-1 | TRBD1 | TRBV5-6 | 13 | CASSAQGYTEAFF | TGTGCCAGCAGCGCACAGGGGTACACTGAAGCTTTCTTT
NA | TRBJ1-1 | NA | TRBV5-1 | 13 | CASSGGGYTEAFF | TGCGCCAGCAGCGGAGGCGGGTACACTGAAGCTTTCTTT
NA | TRBJ1-5 | NA | TRBV18 | 14 | CASSPRVTNQPQHF | TGTGCCAGCTCACCTCGGGTCACCAATCAGCCCCAGCATTTT
NA | TRBJ1-2 | NA | TRBV10-3 | 16 | CAISETRSRIGYGYTF | TGTGCCATCAGTGAGACTCGGTCGAGGATTGGGTATGGCTACACCTTC
NA | TRBJ1-1 | NA | TRBV4-1 | 15 | CASSHSSRGGAEAFF | TGCGCCAGCAGCCACTCCTCCAGGGGAGGGGCTGAAGCTTTCTTT
NA | TRBJ1-2 | NA | TRBV28 | 14 | CASSSPGAEWGYTF | TGTGCCAGCAGTTCTCCAGGGGCGGAGTGGGGCTACACCTTC
NA | TRBJ2-5 | NA | TRBV2 | 14 | CASPDGGSQETQYF | TGTGCCAGCCCAGATGGGGGGTCCCAAGAGACCCAGTACTTC
NA | TRBJ1-1 | NA | TRBV2 | 11 | CALERGAEAFF | TGTGCCCTGGAACGGGGGGCAGAAGCTTTCTTT
NA | TRBJ1-2 | TRBD1 | TRBV9 | 12 | CASRQGDYGYTF | TGTGCCAGCAGACAGGGGGACTATGGCTACACCTTC
NA | TRBJ2-7 | TRBD2 | TRBV4-1 | 17 | CASSQDGGSGRSYEQYF | TGCGCCAGCAGCCAAGATGGGGGGAGCGGGAGGTCCTACGAGCAGTACTTC
NA | TRBJ2-1 | TRBD2 | TRBV5-1 | 15 | CASAIGTSEGNEQFF | TGCGCCAGCGCCATCGGGACTAGCGAAGGAAATGAGCAGTTCTTC
NA | TRBJ1-1 | NA | TRBV5-1 | 14 | CASSLGTVSTEAFF | TGCGCCAGCAGCTTGGGGACAGTAAGCACTGAAGCTTTCTTT
NA | TRBJ1-1 | NA | TRBV6-5 | 14 | CASSYAGQDTEAFF | TGTGCCAGCAGTTACGCAGGGCAGGACACTGAAGCTTTCTTT
few | TRBJ2-3 | TRBD1 | TRBV4-1 | 18 | CASSQERGGDRSTDTQYF | TGCGCCAGCAGCCAAGAACGAGGTGGGGACAGGAGCACAGATACGCAGTATTTT
NA | TRBJ1-1 | NA | TRBV11-3 | 14 | CASSLSNGDTEAFF | TGTGCCAGCAGCTTATCGAACGGGGACACTGAAGCTTTCTTT
few | TRBJ1-5 | TRBD1 | TRBV10-3 | 15 | CAISVGQGSNQPQHF | TGTGCCATCAGTGTGGGACAGGGCAGCAATCAGCCCCAGCATTTT
NA | TRBJ2-1 | TRBD2 | TRBV28 | 14 | CASSSGGAIVEQFF | TGTGCCAGCAGCTCGGGGGGTGCGATCGTTGAGCAGTTCTTC
NA | TRBJ2-2 | NA | TRBV11-3 | 16 | CASSLGQLLNTGELFF | TGTGCCAGCAGCTTAGGACAGTTATTGAACACCGGGGAGCTGTTTTTT
NA | TRBJ2-7 | TRBD1 | TRBV29-1 | 15 | CSVEGSGTGGDEQYF | TGCAGCGTTGAAGGTTCCGGGACAGGGGGCGACGAGCAGTACTTC
NA | TRBJ1-5 | TRBD1 | TRBV30 | 15 | CAWTQSGGFGQPQHF | TGTGCCTGGACCCAGTCAGGGGGTTTCGGCCAGCCCCAGCATTTT
NA | TRBJ2-7 | TRBD2 | TRBV10-3 | 16 | CAISESTLAGRIEQYF | TGTGCCATCAGTGAGTCTACACTAGCGGGAAGAATCGAGCAGTACTTC
NA | TRBJ2-5 | TRBD2 | TRBV2 | 15 | CASSKTSGGEETQYF | TGTGCCAGCAGTAAGACTAGCGGGGGGGAAGAGACCCAGTACTTC
NA | TRBJ2-3 | NA | TRBV5-4 | 12 | CASSLSYQAQYF | TGTGCCAGCAGCTTGTCCTACCAGGCGCAGTATTTT
NA | TRBJ1-5 | NA | TRBV2 | 12 | CASNRGNQPQHF | TGTGCCAGCAATCGGGGTAATCAGCCCCAGCATTTT
NA | TRBJ2-3 | TRBD2 | TRBV27 | 17 | CASSPGTSGRGTDTQYF | TGTGCCAGCAGTCCCGGGACTAGCGGGAGGGGCACAGATACGCAGTATTTT
NA | TRBJ2-2 | TRBD2 | TRBV11-2 | 18 | CASSPGQRLAGVKGELFF | TGTGCCAGCAGCCCGGGACAGAGACTAGCGGGAGTAAAGGGGGAGCTGTTTTTT
NA | TRBJ2-1 | TRBD2 | TRBV7-3 | 15 | CASSPWTSGDNEQFF | TGTGCCAGCAGCCCATGGACTAGCGGTGACAATGAGCAGTTCTTC
NA | TRBJ2-5 | TRBD1 | TRBV5-4 | 13 | CASSITGGETQYF | TGTGCCAGCAGCATAACAGGGGGAGAGACCCAGTACTTC
NA | TRBJ2-1 | NA | TRBV10-2 | 13 | CASSARRNNEQFF | TGCGCCAGCAGTGCCCGCAGGAACAATGAGCAGTTCTTC
NA | TRBJ2-7 | NA | TRBV28 | 12 | CASDDSSYEQYF | TGTGCCAGTGACGACAGCTCCTACGAGCAGTACTTC
NA | TRBJ2-1 | TRBD2 | TRBV4-1 | 16 | CASSQVSSGRGNEQFF | TGCGCCAGCAGCCAAGTATCGAGCGGGAGAGGGAATGAGCAGTTCTTC
NA | TRBJ1-5 | NA | TRBV6-6 | 16 | CASSSPAGGGNQPQHF | TGTGCCAGCAGTTCCCCGGCGGGGGGTGGCAATCAGCCCCAGCATTTT
medium-sized | TRBJ2-2 | TRBD1 | TRBV18 | 18 | CASSPGIPGTVNTGELFF | TGTGCCAGCTCACCTGGGATCCCAGGGACAGTAAACACCGGGGAGCTGTTTTTT
once | TRBJ2-7 | TRBD2 | TRBV29-1 | 13 | CSVRLSGIGEQYF | TGCAGCGTCCGTCTTAGCGGGATCGGCGAGCAGTACTTC
NA | TRBJ2-7 | TRBD1 | TRBV5-1 | 14 | CASSFGQGIAEQYF | TGCGCCAGCAGCTTTGGACAGGGGATTGCCGAGCAGTACTTC
NA | TRBJ2-7 | NA | TRBV2 | 13 | CASSDRGFNEQYF | TGTGCCAGCAGTGACAGGGGATTCAACGAGCAGTACTTC
NA | TRBJ1-4 | NA | TRBV28 | 14 | CASSSPAPGEKLFF | TGTGCCAGCAGTTCCCCGGCGCCGGGTGAAAAACTGTTTTTT
once | TRBJ2-1 | NA | TRBV7-3 | 15 | CASSLSDGYYNEQFF | TGTGCCAGCAGCTTATCCGACGGGTACTACAATGAGCAGTTCTTC
NA | TRBJ2-3 | NA | TRBV7-2 | 13 | CASSLGPSDTQYF | TGTGCCAGCAGCTTAGGTCCGTCCGATACGCAGTATTTT